This is a list of T cell receptor beta chains from one sample in a study of control samples from healthy donors and cancer patients. Here immunoSEQ multiplex PCR was the method, and the copy in TCRdb shows in-frame clones only, minus some. The table has about 86,000 clones, 85% to 95% seen once. The sample consisted of blood. The origin of the receptors is a woman aged 25 to 39 in good health. Each CDR3 is given with its conserved first and last residue. A D gene is named only where the DNA matches it firmly. Expanded clones get a size class; other rows say once, few or many, or leave the size out.

d_call clone_size j_call v_call cdr3_nt cdr3_aa
TRBD1 . TRBJ1-5 TRBV30 TGTGCCTGGAGTGTAGGACAGGGGATACTTAATCAGCCCCAGCATTTT CAWSVGQGILNQPQHF
TRBD1 once TRBJ1-4 TRBV5-1 TGCGCCAGCAGCTTGCGGACAGGCCTAAATGAAAAACTGTTTTTT CASSLRTGLNEKLFF
TRBD1 . TRBJ2-7 TRBV6-1 TGTGCCAGCAGTGGGGAGGACAGGGACAACCCCTACGAGCAGTACTTC CASSGEDRDNPYEQYF
. . TRBJ2-7 TRBV28 TGTGCCAGCGGAGCCTACCCGACAACCCGCTACGAGCAGTACTTC CASGAYPTTRYEQYF
. . TRBJ1-2 TRBV2 TGTGCCAGCAGTGAGATTCGGATCTATGGCTACACCTTC CASSEIRIYGYTF
. . TRBJ2-3 TRBV12-3/TRBV12-4 TGTGTTTGGGGGGTTGGAGATACGCAGTATTTT CVWGVGDTQYF
. . TRBJ2-1 TRBV12-3/TRBV12-4 TGTGCCAGCAGTTTCGGAAATGAGCAGTTCTTC CASSFGNEQFF
TRBD2 . TRBJ2-1 TRBV7-3 TGTGCCAGCAGCCCCCGTACACGGACTAGCGGGTACAATGAGCAGTTCTTC CASSPRTRTSGYNEQFF
. . TRBJ2-3 TRBV6-5 TGTGCCAGCAGGGACCCCCCCACAGATACGCAGTATTTT CASRDPPTDTQYF
. . TRBJ2-6 TRBV7-6 TGTGCCAGCAGCCGCCGGGACGGACGCTCTGGGGCCAACGTCCTGACTTTC CASSRRDGRSGANVLTF
. . TRBJ2-2 TRBV5-1 TGCGCCAGCAGCTTGGATTCGGATAACACCGGGGAGCTGTTTTTT CASSLDSDNTGELFF
. . TRBJ1-2 TRBV7-2 TGTGCCAGCAGCTTAGGGGACCGGCTCGGAGGCTACACCTTC CASSLGDRLGGYTF
. . TRBJ1-1 TRBV6-5 TGTGCCAGCAGTTCCCCGTACGAGGGATTGAACACTGAAGCTTTCTTT CASSSPYEGLNTEAFF
. . TRBJ1-2 TRBV2 TGTGCCAGCACGGTCGGGGGTGGCTACACCTTC CASTVGGGYTF
. . TRBJ2-5 TRBV11-2 TGTGCCAGCAGCTCCACGGCTAGCAGAGAGACCCAGTACTTC CASSSTASRETQYF
. . TRBJ1-6 TRBV27 TGTGCCAGCAGCCCAAGTCCAAGGTCACCCCTCCACTTT CASSPSPRSPLHF
. . TRBJ2-1 TRBV12-3/TRBV12-4 TGTGCCAGCAGTTCTCCAACGGGGGATGAGCAGTTCTTC CASSSPTGDEQFF
TRBD1 . TRBJ1-1 TRBV2 TGTGCCAGCCTGACAGGGGGCACTGAAGCTTTCTTT CASLTGGTEAFF
TRBD2 . TRBJ2-7 TRBV5-4 TGTGCCAGCAGCTTATCCGGGACTAAAGCCTACGAGCAGTACTTC CASSLSGTKAYEQYF
. . TRBJ1-1 TRBV6-5 TGTGCCAGCAGTAGCGACCCGAACACTGAAGCTTTCTTT CASSSDPNTEAFF
. once TRBJ2-1 TRBV11-2 TGTGCCAGCAGCTTAGAAGGGGTGGGGAGCTCCTACAATGAGCAGTTCTTC CASSLEGVGSSYNEQFF
. . TRBJ1-1 TRBV9 TGTGCCAGCAGCCGGGCCCAGGGGAACACTGAAGCTTTCTTT CASSRAQGNTEAFF
. . TRBJ2-7 TRBV21-1 TGTGCCAGCAGCAAAGCTCCTAGCGGAGGGATGGCCTACGAGCAGTACTTC CASSKAPSGGMAYEQYF
. . TRBJ2-2 TRBV28 TGTGCCAGCAGTCCTAAGGGGTACACCGGGGAGCTGTTTTTT CASSPKGYTGELFF
. . TRBJ1-5 TRBV5-6 TGTGCCAGCAGCTTACTAAGGGGCTCCAGCAATCAGCCCCAGCATTTT CASSLLRGSSNQPQHF
TRBD1 . TRBJ1-5 TRBV28 TGTGCCAGCAGTGGACGCCCAGGGGGCCGCAATCAGCCCCAGCATTTT CASSGRPGGRNQPQHF
. once TRBJ1-1 TRBV19 TGTGCCAGTAAACCACAACAGCCAGGGAGCGAGAACACTGAAGCTTTCTTT CASKPQQPGSENTEAFF
. . TRBJ1-2 TRBV29-1 TGCAGCGTTGTTGGACAGTCCTATGGCTACACCTTC CSVVGQSYGYTF
TRBD1 . TRBJ2-5 TRBV6-1 TGTGCCAGCAGTGACCGGACAGGGGGCCAAGAGACCCAGTACTTC CASSDRTGGQETQYF
. . TRBJ2-6 TRBV7-3 TGTGCCAGCAGCTTATCGGGTCGCGAGTCTGGGGCCAACGTCCTGACTTTC CASSLSGRESGANVLTF
. . TRBJ1-1 TRBV7-3 TGTGCCAGCAGCTTAAATTCACCAGGGGAAGGTGAAGCTTTCTTT CASSLNSPGEGEAFF
TRBD2 . TRBJ2-5 TRBV2 TGTGCCAGCAGTCCGGGCAGCGGGAGTCGAGAGACCCAGTACTTC CASSPGSGSRETQYF